This entry concerns a single T cell receptor beta chain. The data derive from a study of blood T cell repertoires in COVID-19. Across the study: The analysed material was cDNA or gDNA that came from T cells, B-cell-depleted T cells, or PBMCs.

The germline V gene encodes CDR1 KGHDR and CDR2 SFDVKD. The length of the CDR3 is 16 residues. V shed 3 bases, J shed 5 bases, and the junction held 9 bases outside the gene matches. Sequencing used immunoSEQ multiplex PCR; TCRdb keeps in-frame clones, though not all of them. The table has some 320,000 clones, over 75% seen once. This receptor was obtained from a woman aged 45-59 years who had recovered from COVID-19. The chain combines TRBV24-1 with TRBJ2-5; TRBD1 aligns across 9 bases. Specimen: peripheral blood. CDR3 sequence (DNA): TGTGCCACCAGTGATCCGGGACAGGGTTGGCGGGAGACCCAGTACTTC. Translation: CATSDPGQGWRETQYF.